The 7 T cell receptor beta chains reported below all come from one sample, sequenced in a study of cytomegalovirus exposure and HLA in healthy donors. The assay was immunoSEQ multiplex PCR, and TCRdb's table has in-frame clones only and misses some. The data show 45,000 to 65,000 clones, 89% seen once. The sample taken for sequencing was PBMCs. These TCRs come from a young woman in good health and CMV-seronegative.

V gene TRBV6-5 combines with J gene TRBJ2-3; 7 bases agree with TRBD1. Germline V gives CDR1 MNHEY, CDR2 SVGAGI. The CDR3 is 16 residues long. With 2 bases clipped from V and 5 bases from J, the junction kept 10 bases outside the gene matches. The CDR3 is CASSYRGTGAVDTQYF. For the CDR3, the DNA is TGTGCCAGCAGTTACAGGGGAACAGGGGCGGTAGATACGCAGTATTTT.

The V gene is TRBV30, the J gene TRBJ1-4; maybe TRBD1 (5 bases). This CDR3 contains 11 residues. The germline CDR1 and CDR2 sequences are GTSNPN and SVGIG (reference sequence). The V end was cut by 8 bases, the J end by 4 bases, with 8 bases between. The CDR3: CAGAVNEKLFF. The CDR3 coding sequence is TGTGCCGGGGCCGTTAATGAAAAACTGTTTTTT.

The rearrangement joins TRBV18 to TRBJ1-1, with D tentatively TRBD1 (6 bases). The CDR3 spans 14 residues. The germline V gene encodes CDR1 KGHSH and CDR2 LQKENI. V lost 4 bases and J 0 bases, leaving 9 bases between the germline ends. The DNA for the CDR3 is TGTGCCAGCTCACGGCAGGGGCTGAACACTGAAGCTTTCTTT. Its translation: CASSRQGLNTEAFF.

The chain joins TRBV5-1 to TRBJ2-1, with TRBD2 matching 10 bases. The CDR3 length is 17 residues. Germline loops: CDR1 SGHRS, CDR2 YFSETQ. Trimming at V came to 0 bases and at J to 5 bases, leaving 8 bases not matched to a gene. The CDR3 reads CASSLGVSGGLDNEQFF. The CDR3 DNA is TGCGCCAGCAGCTTGGGGGTTAGCGGGGGGCTCGACAATGAGCAGTTCTTC.

The CDR3 coding sequence is TGTGCCACTCAACAGGGATTGAACACTGAAGCTTTCTTT. It specifies CATQQGLNTEAFF. The chain carries TRBV25-1 and TRBJ1-1, with D possibly matching TRBD1 (6 bases). This CDR3 contains 13 residues. Trimming removed 10 bases from V and 0 bases from J, with 12 bases in between. CDR1 and CDR2 from the germline V gene are MGHDK and SYGVNS.

The chain joins TRBV9 to TRBJ1-1; 8 nucleotides agree with TRBD1. The CDR3 has 14 amino acids. V dropped 4 bases and J dropped 4; count of bases not matched to a gene: 6. The germline V gene encodes CDR1 SGDLS and CDR2 YYNGEE. This chain's CDR3 is CASSTGQGATEAFF. In DNA, the CDR3 is TGTGCCAGCAGCACAGGACAGGGAGCCACTGAAGCTTTCTTT.

The chain is built from TRBV10-1 and TRBJ1-2, with D possibly TRBD1 on 6 matching bases. Germline V gene sequence: CDR1 WNHNN, CDR2 SYGVQD (reference sequence). The CDR3 spans 13 residues. V was shortened by 3 bases and J by 4 bases, with 9 bases between the two germline ends. The chain's CDR3 is CASSDRGIYGYTF. DNA for the CDR3: TGCGCCAGCAGTGACAGGGGCATCTATGGCTACACCTTC.